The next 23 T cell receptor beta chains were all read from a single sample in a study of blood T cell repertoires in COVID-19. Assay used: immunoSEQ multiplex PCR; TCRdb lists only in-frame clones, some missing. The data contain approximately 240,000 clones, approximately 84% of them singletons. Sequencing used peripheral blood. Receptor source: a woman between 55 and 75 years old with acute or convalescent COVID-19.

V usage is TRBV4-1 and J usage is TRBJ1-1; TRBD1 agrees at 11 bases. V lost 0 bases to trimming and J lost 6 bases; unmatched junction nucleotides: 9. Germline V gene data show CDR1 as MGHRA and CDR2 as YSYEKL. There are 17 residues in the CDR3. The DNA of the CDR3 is TGCGCCAGCAGCCAAGATTGGACAGGGGGCATGGACGCTGAAGCTTTCTTT. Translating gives CASSQDWTGGMDAEAFF.

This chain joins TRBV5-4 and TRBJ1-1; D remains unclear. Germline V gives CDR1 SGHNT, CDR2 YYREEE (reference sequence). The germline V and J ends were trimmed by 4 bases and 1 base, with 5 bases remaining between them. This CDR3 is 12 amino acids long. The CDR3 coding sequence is TGTGCCAGCAGCCGGGGGAACACTGAAGCTTTCTTT. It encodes CASSRGNTEAFF.

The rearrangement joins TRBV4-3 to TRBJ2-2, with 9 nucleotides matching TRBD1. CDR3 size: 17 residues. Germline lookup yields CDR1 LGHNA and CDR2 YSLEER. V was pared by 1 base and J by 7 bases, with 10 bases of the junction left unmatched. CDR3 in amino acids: CASSQGSRQGEHGELFF. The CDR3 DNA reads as TGCGCCAGCAGCCAAGGATCTCGACAGGGGGAGCACGGGGAGCTGTTTTTT.

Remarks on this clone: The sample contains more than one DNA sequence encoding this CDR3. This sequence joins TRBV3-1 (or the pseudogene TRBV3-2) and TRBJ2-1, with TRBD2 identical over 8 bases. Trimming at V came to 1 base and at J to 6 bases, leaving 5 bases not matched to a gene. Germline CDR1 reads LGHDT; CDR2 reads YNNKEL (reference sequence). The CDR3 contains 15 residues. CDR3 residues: CASSQGLAGLNEQFF. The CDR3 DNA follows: TGTGCCAGCAGCCAAGGATTAGCGGGGCTCAATGAGCAGTTCTTC.

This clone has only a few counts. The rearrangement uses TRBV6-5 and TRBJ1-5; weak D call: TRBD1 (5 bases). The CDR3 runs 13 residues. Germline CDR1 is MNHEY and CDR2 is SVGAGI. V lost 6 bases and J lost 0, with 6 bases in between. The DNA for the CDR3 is TGTGCCAGCAGGACAGATAGCAATCAGCCCCAGCATTTT. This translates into CASRTDSNQPQHF.

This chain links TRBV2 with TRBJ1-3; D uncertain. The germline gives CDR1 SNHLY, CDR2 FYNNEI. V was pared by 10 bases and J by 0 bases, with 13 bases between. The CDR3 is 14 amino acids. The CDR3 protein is CATIAVSSGNTIYF. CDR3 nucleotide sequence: TGTGCCACCATAGCAGTAAGCTCTGGAAACACCATATATTTT.

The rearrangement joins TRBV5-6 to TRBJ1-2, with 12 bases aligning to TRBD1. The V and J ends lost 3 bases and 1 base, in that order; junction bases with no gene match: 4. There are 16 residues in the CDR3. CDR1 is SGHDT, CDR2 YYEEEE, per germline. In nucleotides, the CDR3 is TGTGCCAGCAGCTCCGGGACAGGGGGCAATAACTATGGCTACACCTTC. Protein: CASSSGTGGNNYGYTF.

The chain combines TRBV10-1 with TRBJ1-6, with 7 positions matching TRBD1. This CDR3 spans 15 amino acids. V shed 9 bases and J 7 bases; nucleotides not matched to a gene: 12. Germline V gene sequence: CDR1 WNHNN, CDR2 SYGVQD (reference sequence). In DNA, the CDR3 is TGCGCCAGGATGACAGGGAACGGAGGCAATTCACCCCTCCACTTT. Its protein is CARMTGNGGNSPLHF.

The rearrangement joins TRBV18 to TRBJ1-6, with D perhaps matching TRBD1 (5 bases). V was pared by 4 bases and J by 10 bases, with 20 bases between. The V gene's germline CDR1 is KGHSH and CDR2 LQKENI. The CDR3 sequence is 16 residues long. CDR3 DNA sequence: TGTGCCAGCTCACTATATCTGACAGACATCAACTCACCCCTCCACTTT. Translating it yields CASSLYLTDINSPLHF.

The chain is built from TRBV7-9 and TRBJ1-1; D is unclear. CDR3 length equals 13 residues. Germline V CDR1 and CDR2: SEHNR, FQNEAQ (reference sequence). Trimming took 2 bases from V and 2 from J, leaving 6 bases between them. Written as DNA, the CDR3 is TGTGCCAGCAGCTTATCCCTAAACACTGAAGCTTTCTTT. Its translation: CASSLSLNTEAFF.

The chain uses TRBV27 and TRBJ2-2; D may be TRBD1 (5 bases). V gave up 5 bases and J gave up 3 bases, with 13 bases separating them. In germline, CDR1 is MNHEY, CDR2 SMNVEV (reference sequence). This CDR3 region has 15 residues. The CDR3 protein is CASSASRGDTGELFF. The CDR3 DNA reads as TGTGCCAGCAGTGCGTCTAGGGGCGACACCGGGGAGCTGTTTTTT.

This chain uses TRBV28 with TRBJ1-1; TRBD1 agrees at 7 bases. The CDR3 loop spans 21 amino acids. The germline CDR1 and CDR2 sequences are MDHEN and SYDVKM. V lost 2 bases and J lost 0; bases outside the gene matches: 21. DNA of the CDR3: TGTGCCAGCAGTTTACAGGGTTGGGGGACAGAGCTAAGGGCTGTGAACACTGAAGCTTTCTTT. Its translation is CASSLQGWGTELRAVNTEAFF.

The CDR3 bases are TGTGCCAGCAGCACGAGACTGATAGGTGGCAATCAGCCCCAGCATTTT. Its translation: CASSTRLIGGNQPQHF. V is TRBV28 and J is TRBJ1-5; D is ambiguous. V was trimmed by 6 bases and J by 2 bases, leaving 17 bases between them. CDR1 MDHEN and CDR2 SYDVKM come from the germline V gene. The CDR3 length is 16 residues. Variable domain in full (rest from reference TRBV28 and TRBJ1-5): DVKVTQSSRYLVKRTGEKVFLECVQDMDHENMFWYRQDPGLGLRLIYFSYDVKMKEKGDIPEGYSVSREKKERFSLILESASTNQTSMYLCASSTRLIGGNQPQHFGDGTRLSIL.

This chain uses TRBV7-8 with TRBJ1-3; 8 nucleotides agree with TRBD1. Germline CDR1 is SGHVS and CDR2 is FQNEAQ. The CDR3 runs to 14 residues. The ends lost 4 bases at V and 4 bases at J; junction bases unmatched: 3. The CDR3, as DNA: TGTGCCAGCAGCTCAAGGACAGGGGGAAACACCATATATTTT. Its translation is CASSSRTGGNTIYF. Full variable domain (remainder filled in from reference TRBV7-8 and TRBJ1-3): GAGVSQSPRYKVAKRGQDVALRCDPISGHVSLFWYQQALGQGPEFLTYFQNEAQLDKSGLPSDRFFAERPEGSVSTLKIQRTQQEDSAVYLCASSSRTGGNTIYFGEGSWLTVV.

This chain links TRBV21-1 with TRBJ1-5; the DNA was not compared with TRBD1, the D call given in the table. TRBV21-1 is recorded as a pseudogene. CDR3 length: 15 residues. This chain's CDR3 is CASSKAAGRGQPQHF. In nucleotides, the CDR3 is TGTGCCAGCAGCAAGGCGGCAGGGCGAGGTCAGCCCCAGCATTTT.

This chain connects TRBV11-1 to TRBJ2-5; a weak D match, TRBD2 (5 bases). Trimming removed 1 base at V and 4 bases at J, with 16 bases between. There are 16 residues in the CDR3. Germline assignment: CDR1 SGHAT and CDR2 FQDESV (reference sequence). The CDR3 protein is CASSLVGEGLGETQYF. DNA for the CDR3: TGTGCCAGCAGCTTAGTAGGCGAGGGATTAGGAGAGACCCAGTACTTC. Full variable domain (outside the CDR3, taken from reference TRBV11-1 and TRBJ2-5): EAEVAQSPRYKITEKSQAVAFWCDPISGHATLYWYRQILGQGPELLVQFQDESVVDDSQLPKDRFSAERLKGVDSTLKIQPAELGDSAMYLCASSLVGEGLGETQYFGPGTRLLVL.

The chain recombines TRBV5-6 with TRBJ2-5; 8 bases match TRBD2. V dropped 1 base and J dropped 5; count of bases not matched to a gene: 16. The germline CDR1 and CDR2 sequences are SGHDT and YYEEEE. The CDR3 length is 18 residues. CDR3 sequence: CASSLKVLAGSPRETQYF. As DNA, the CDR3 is TGTGCCAGCAGCTTGAAGGTGTTAGCGGGGTCACCGAGGGAGACCCAGTACTTC. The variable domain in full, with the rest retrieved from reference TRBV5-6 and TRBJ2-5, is DAGVTQSPTHLIKTRGQQVTLRCSPKSGHDTVSWYQQALGQGPQFIFQYYEEEERQRGNFPDRFSGHQFPNYSSELNVNALLLGDSALYLCASSLKVLAGSPRETQYFGPGTRLLVL.

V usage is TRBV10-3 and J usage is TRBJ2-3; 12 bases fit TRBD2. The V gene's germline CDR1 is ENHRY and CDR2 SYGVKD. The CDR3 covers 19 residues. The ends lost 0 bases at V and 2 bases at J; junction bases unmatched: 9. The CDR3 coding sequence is TGTGCCATCAGTGAGTCTACGGGGCTAGCGGGGGGGAACACAGATACGCAGTATTTT. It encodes CAISESTGLAGGNTDTQYF.

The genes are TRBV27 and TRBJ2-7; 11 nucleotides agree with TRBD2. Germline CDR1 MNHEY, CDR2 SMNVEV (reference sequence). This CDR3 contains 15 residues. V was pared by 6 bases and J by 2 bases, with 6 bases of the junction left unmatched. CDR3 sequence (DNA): TGTGCCAGCAGCTCCCTTAGCGGGGGGGCCTACGAGCAGTACTTC. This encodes CASSSLSGGAYEQYF.

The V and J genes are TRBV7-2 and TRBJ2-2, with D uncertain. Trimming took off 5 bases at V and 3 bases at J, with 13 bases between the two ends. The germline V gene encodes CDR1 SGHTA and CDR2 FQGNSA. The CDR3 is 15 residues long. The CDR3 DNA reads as TGTGCCAGCAGCCCAAGCGTACACGACACCGGGGAGCTGTTTTTT. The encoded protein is CASSPSVHDTGELFF.

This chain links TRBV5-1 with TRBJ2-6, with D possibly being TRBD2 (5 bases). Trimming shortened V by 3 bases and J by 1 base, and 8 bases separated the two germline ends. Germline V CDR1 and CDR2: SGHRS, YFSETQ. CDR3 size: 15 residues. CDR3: CASSWRQSGANVLTF. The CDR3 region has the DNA TGCGCCAGCAGCTGGAGGCAGTCTGGGGCCAACGTCCTGACTTTC.

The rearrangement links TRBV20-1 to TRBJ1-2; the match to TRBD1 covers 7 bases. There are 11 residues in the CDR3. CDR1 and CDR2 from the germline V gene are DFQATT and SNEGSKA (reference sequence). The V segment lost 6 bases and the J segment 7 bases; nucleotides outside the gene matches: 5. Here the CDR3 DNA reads TGCAGTGCGAGGGGGCGGGTTGGCTACACCTTC. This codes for CSARGRVGYTF.

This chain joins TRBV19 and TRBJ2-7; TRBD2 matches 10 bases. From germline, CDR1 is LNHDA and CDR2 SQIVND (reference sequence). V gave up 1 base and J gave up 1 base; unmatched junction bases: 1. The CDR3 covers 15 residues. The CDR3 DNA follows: TGTGCCAGTAGTATAGCGACTAGCGGGTCCTACGAGCAGTACTTC. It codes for CASSIATSGSYEQYF.